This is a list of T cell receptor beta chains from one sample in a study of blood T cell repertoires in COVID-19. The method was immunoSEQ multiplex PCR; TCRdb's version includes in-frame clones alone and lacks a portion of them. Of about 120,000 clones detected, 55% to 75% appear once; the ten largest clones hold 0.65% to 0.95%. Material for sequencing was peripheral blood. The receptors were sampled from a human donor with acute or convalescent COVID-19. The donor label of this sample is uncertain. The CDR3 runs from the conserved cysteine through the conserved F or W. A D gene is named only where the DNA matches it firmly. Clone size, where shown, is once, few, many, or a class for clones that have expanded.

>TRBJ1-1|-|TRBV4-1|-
CASSQVWGQRAFF
TGCGCCAGCAGCCAAGTCTGGGGGCAGAGAGCTTTCTTT
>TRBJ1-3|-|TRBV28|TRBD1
CASRRGQAVSGNTIYF
TGTGCCAGCAGGAGGGGACAGGCAGTCTCTGGAAACACCATATATTTT
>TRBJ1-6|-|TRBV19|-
CASSYDRSMNSPLHF
TGTGCCAGTAGTTATGACAGGTCAATGAATTCACCCCTCCACTTT
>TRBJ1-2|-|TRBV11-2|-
CASSLGVGGNGYTF
TGTGCCAGCAGCTTAGGGGTGGGGGGGAATGGCTACACCTTC
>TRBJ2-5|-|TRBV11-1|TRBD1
CASSGRGQETQYF
TGTGCCAGCAGTGGCAGGGGGCAAGAGACCCAGTACTTC
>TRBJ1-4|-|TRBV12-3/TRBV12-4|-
CAIRGLNNEKLFF
TGTGCCATCCGGGGGTTAAATAATGAAAAACTGTTTTTT
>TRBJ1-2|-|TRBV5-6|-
CASSTNPEGYTF
TGTGCCAGCAGCACCAATCCCGAGGGCTACACCTTC
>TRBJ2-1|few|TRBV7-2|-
CASSSYRVPEQFF
TGTGCCAGCAGCTCCTACAGGGTACCTGAGCAGTTCTTC
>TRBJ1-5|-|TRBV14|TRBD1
CASSHDRGQNSNQPQHF
TGTGCCAGCAGCCACGACAGGGGACAAAATAGCAATCAGCCCCAGCATTTT
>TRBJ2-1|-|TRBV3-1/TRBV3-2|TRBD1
CASSGFRDREVNEQFF
TGTGCCAGCAGTGGGTTTCGGGACAGGGAAGTCAATGAGCAGTTCTTC
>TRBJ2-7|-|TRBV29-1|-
CSATSGNVYEQYF
TGCAGCGCCACATCAGGGAATGTATACGAGCAGTACTTC
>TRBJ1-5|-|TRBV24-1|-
CATNQDGGEYSNQPQHF
TGTGCCACCAACCAGGATGGGGGGGAGTATAGCAATCAGCCCCAGCATTTT
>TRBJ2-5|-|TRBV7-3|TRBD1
CASSQMTGETQYF
TGTGCCAGCAGTCAAATGACAGGGGAGACCCAGTACTTC
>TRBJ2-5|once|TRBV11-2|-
CASSLAQTQETQYF
TGTGCCAGCAGCTTAGCCCAGACTCAAGAGACCCAGTACTTC
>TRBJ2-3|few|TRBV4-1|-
CASSRKYPDSGRTSTDTQYF
TGCGCCAGCAGCCGAAAGTACCCGGACAGTGGAAGAACTAGCACAGATACGCAGTATTTT
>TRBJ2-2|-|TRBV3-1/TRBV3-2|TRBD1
CASSQRGTGGYTGELFF
TGTGCCAGCAGCCAAAGAGGGACAGGGGGTTACACCGGGGAGCTGTTTTTT
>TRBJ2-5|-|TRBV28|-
CASSPTPGETQYF
TGTGCCAGCAGCCCCACTCCAGGGGAGACCCAGTACTTC
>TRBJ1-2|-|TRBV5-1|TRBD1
CASSLGTGLTSNYGYTF
TGCGCCAGCAGCTTGGGGACAGGACTTACCTCTAACTATGGCTACACCTTC
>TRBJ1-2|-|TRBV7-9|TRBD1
CASSLDRGGYGYTF
TGTGCCAGCAGCTTAGACAGGGGGGGCTATGGCTACACCTTC
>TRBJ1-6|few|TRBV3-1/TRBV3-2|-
CASSQGPGYNSPLHF
TGTGCCAGCAGCCAAGGTCCAGGGTATAATTCACCCCTCCACTTT
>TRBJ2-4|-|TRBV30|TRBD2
CAWSVPGGRNIQYF
TGTGCCTGGAGTGTACCGGGAGGCAGAAACATTCAGTACTTC
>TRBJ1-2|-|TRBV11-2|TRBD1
CASSPAFSQGASGYTF
TGTGCCAGCAGCCCGGCGTTTTCGCAGGGGGCGAGTGGCTACACCTTC
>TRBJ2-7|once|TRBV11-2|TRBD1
CASSLGDSSYEQYF
TGTGCCAGCAGCTTAGGGGACAGCTCCTACGAGCAGTACTTC
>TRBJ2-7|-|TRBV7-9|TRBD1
CASSPLGDSSSYEQYF
TGTGCCAGCAGCCCACTGGGGGACAGTTCTTCCTACGAGCAGTACTTC
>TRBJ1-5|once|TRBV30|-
CAWSAEVGQPQHF
TGTGCCTGGAGTGCGGAGGTGGGTCAGCCCCAGCATTTT
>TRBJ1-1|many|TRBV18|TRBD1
CASSPGTGGKTEAFF
TGTGCCAGCTCACCCGGGACAGGGGGGAAGACTGAAGCTTTCTTT
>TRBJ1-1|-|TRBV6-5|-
CATLGAPTDPEAFF
TGTGCCACTCTGGGGGCTCCCACTGATCCTGAAGCTTTCTTT
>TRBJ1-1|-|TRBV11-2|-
CASSLLGQNTEAFF
TGTGCCAGCAGTCTACTGGGGCAGAACACTGAAGCTTTCTTT
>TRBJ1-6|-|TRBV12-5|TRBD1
CASGHPGQGPPLHF
TGTGCTAGTGGTCATCCGGGACAGGGACCACCCCTCCACTTT
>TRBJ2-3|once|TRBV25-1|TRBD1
CASSVRQGFTDTQYF
TGTGCCAGCAGTGTCAGACAGGGCTTCACAGATACGCAGTATTTT
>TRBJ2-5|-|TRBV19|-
CATSDRRETQYF
TGTGCCACCTCCGACAGGAGAGAGACCCAGTACTTC
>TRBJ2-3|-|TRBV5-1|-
CASSTAGDPNLFDTQYF
TGCGCCAGCAGCACCGCAGGGGATCCTAACCTTTTTGATACGCAGTATTTT
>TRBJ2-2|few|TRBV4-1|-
CASSPSAPRTGELFF
TGCGCCAGCAGTCCATCGGCCCCGCGGACCGGGGAGCTGTTTTTT
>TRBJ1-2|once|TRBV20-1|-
CSASPEGDDYGYTF
TGCAGTGCTAGTCCTGAGGGGGACGACTATGGCTACACCTTC
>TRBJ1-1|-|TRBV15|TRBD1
CATSVDRQGLRAFF
TGTGCCACCAGCGTAGACAGACAGGGTCTACGGGCTTTCTTT
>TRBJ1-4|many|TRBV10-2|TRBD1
CASSVRDRGNEKLFF
TGCGCCAGCAGTGTCCGGGACAGGGGTAATGAAAAACTGTTTTTT
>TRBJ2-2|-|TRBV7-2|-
CASSLGPSGNTGELFF
TGTGCCAGCAGCTTAGGTCCATCGGGGAACACCGGGGAGCTGTTTTTT
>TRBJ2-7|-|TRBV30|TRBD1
CAWSPRDRGNYEQYF
TGTGCCTGGAGTCCCCGGGACAGGGGTAACTACGAGCAGTACTTC
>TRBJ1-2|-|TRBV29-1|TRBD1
CRADRGDNGYTF
TGCAGGGCCGACAGGGGGGATAATGGCTACACCTTC
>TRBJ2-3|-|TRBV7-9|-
CASSLGQVPGTDTQYF
TGTGCCAGCAGCTTAGGTCAGGTACCCGGTACAGATACGCAGTATTTT
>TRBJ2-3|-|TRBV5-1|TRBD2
CASSRSGVTDTQYF
TGCGCCAGCAGCCGAAGCGGGGTGACAGATACGCAGTATTTT
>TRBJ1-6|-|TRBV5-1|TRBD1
CASSLGQGNSPLHF
TGCGCCAGCAGCTTAGGACAGGGGAATTCACCCCTCCACTTT
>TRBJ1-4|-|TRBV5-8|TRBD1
CASSPGQPATNEKLFF
TGTGCCAGCAGCCCGGGACAGCCAGCAACTAATGAAAAACTGTTTTTT
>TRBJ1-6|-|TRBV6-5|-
CASRRGIGLGSPLHF
TGTGCCAGCCGGAGAGGTATTGGACTGGGGTCACCCCTCCACTTT
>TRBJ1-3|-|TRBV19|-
CASRQEGSGNTIYF
TGTGCCAGTAGGCAGGAGGGCTCTGGAAACACCATATATTTT
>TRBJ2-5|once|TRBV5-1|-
CASSLAWASINGETQYF
TGCGCCAGCAGCTTGGCTTGGGCTAGCATTAATGGGGAGACCCAGTACTTC
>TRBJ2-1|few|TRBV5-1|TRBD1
CASSTGTGGTSSYNEQFF
TGCGCCAGCAGCACCGGGACAGGGGGCACTTCCTCCTACAATGAGCAGTTCTTC
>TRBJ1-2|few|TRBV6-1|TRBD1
CASSERDRTNYGYTF
TGTGCCAGCAGTGAAAGGGACAGAACTAACTATGGCTACACCTTC
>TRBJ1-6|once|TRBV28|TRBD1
CASSWTGDYNSPLHF
TGTGCCAGCAGCTGGACAGGGGACTATAATTCACCCCTCCACTTT
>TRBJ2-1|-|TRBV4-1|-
CASSQKGGSYNEQFF
TGCGCCAGCAGCCAAAAAGGGGGCTCCTACAATGAGCAGTTCTTC